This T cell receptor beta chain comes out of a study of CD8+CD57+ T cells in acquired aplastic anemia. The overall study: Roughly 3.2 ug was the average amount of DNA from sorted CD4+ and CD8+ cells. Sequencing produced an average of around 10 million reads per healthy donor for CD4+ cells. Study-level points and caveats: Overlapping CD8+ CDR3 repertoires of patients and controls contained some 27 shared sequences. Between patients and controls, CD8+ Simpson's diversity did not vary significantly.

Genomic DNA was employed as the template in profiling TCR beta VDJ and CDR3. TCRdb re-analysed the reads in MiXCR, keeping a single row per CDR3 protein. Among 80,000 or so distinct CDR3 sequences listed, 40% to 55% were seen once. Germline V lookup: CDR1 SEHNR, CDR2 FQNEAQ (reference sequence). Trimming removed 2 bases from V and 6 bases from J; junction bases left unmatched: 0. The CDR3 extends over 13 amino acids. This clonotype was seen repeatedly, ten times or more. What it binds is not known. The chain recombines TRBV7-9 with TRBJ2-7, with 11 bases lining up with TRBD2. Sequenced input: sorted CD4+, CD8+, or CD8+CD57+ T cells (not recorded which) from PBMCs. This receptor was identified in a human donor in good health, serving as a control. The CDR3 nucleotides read TGTGCCAGCAGCTTACTAGCGGGAGGCGAGCAGTACTTC. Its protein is CASSLLAGGEQYF.